The rows below give T cell receptor beta chains drawn from one sample of a study of CD8 T cells in Susac syndrome. TCRdb reanalysed the immunoSEQ multiplex PCR reads using MiXCR and keeps one entry per CDR3 protein. The data hold roughly 300,000 distinct CDR3 sequences, with around 84% observed a single time. The sequenced sample was CD8+ T cells from PBMCs. The receptors come from a human donor with multiple sclerosis. The CDR3 runs from the conserved cysteine through the conserved F or W. Each record gives: V gene, clone size, CDR3 length, D gene, J gene, CDR3 DNA, CDR3 protein. The D gene is left open where the match is weak. The size field is filled for only some rows; it gives once, few, many or a size class.

v_gene: TRBV7-9
abundance: NA
len: 16
d_gene: NA
j_gene: TRBJ2-1
CDR3nt: TGTGCCAGCAGCGGAACAATGGCGGGCTCCTACAATGAGCAGTTCTTC
CDR3aa: CASSGTMAGSYNEQFF

v_gene: TRBV6-2/TRBV6-3
abundance: NA
len: 16
d_gene: TRBD2
j_gene: TRBJ2-1
CDR3nt: TGTGCCAGCAGTTATCCTACTAGCGGGGGATACAATGAGCAGTTCTTC
CDR3aa: CASSYPTSGGYNEQFF

v_gene: TRBV27
abundance: NA
len: 16
d_gene: NA
j_gene: TRBJ2-7
CDR3nt: TGTGCCAGCAGTTTATCACCCGGGACTTCTCGTTACGAGCAGTACTTC
CDR3aa: CASSLSPGTSRYEQYF

v_gene: TRBV14
abundance: NA
len: 15
d_gene: NA
j_gene: TRBJ1-4
CDR3nt: TGTGCCAGCAGCCAAGCCGAGGCAGGAAACGAAAAACTGTTTTTT
CDR3aa: CASSQAEAGNEKLFF

v_gene: TRBV20-1
abundance: NA
len: 15
d_gene: TRBD2
j_gene: TRBJ2-1
CDR3nt: TGCAGTGCTAGACCCGCGGCTAGCGGGAGGCCTGAGCAGTTCTTC
CDR3aa: CSARPAASGRPEQFF

v_gene: TRBV20-1
abundance: once
len: 15
d_gene: TRBD2
j_gene: TRBJ2-1
CDR3nt: TGCAGTGCTAGCTCCGGGACTAGCGGGATATATGAGCAGTTCTTC
CDR3aa: CSASSGTSGIYEQFF

v_gene: TRBV27
abundance: NA
len: 16
d_gene: TRBD1
j_gene: TRBJ2-1
CDR3nt: TGTGCCAGCAGTTTAGGGACAGGGGTCACCTACAATGAGCAGTTCTTC
CDR3aa: CASSLGTGVTYNEQFF

v_gene: TRBV6-6
abundance: NA
len: 13
d_gene: NA
j_gene: TRBJ2-1
CDR3nt: TGTGCCAGCAGTAAACAGGGTTTTTATGAGCAGTTCTTC
CDR3aa: CASSKQGFYEQFF

v_gene: TRBV14
abundance: NA
len: 17
d_gene: NA
j_gene: TRBJ2-3
CDR3nt: TGTGCCAGCAGCTTATTACTGGTGAACCTTGCCACAGATACGCAGTATTTT
CDR3aa: CASSLLLVNLATDTQYF

v_gene: TRBV9
abundance: NA
len: 15
d_gene: TRBD2
j_gene: TRBJ2-5
CDR3nt: TGTGCCAGCAGCCCCTCTAGCGGTTCAGGGGAGACCCAGTACTTC
CDR3aa: CASSPSSGSGETQYF

v_gene: TRBV5-1
abundance: NA
len: 12
d_gene: NA
j_gene: TRBJ2-2
CDR3nt: TGCGCCAGCAGCTCTGGGCACGGGGAGCTTTTTTTT
CDR3aa: CASSSGHGELFF

v_gene: TRBV19
abundance: NA
len: 15
d_gene: NA
j_gene: TRBJ2-1
CDR3nt: TGTGCCAGTAGTAGATACTTGGACGGGCAAAAATGGGAGTTCTTC
CDR3aa: CASSRYLDGQKWEFF

v_gene: TRBV25-1
abundance: NA
len: 12
d_gene: NA
j_gene: TRBJ2-1
CDR3nt: TGTGCCAGCAGTCTTCCGGGCAATGAGCAGTTCTTC
CDR3aa: CASSLPGNEQFF

v_gene: TRBV28
abundance: NA
len: 16
d_gene: NA
j_gene: TRBJ2-3
CDR3nt: TGTGCCAGCAGTACACATCGGAGCTCTAGCACAGATACGCAGTATTTT
CDR3aa: CASSTHRSSSTDTQYF

v_gene: TRBV29-1
abundance: NA
len: 13
d_gene: TRBD1
j_gene: TRBJ2-7
CDR3nt: TGCAGCGTTGAGTCCCAGGGGGCATACGAGCAGTACTTC
CDR3aa: CSVESQGAYEQYF

v_gene: TRBV15
abundance: NA
len: 15
d_gene: NA
j_gene: TRBJ2-1
CDR3nt: TGTGCCACCAGCTCCCAGGTGAGCTCCTACAATGAGCAGTTCTTC
CDR3aa: CATSSQVSSYNEQFF

v_gene: TRBV6-5
abundance: NA
len: 15
d_gene: NA
j_gene: TRBJ2-2
CDR3nt: TGTGCCGGCAGTTACTCAGGGGAGAACACCGGGGAGCTGTTTTTT
CDR3aa: CAGSYSGENTGELFF

v_gene: TRBV28
abundance: NA
len: 16
d_gene: TRBD1
j_gene: TRBJ2-7
CDR3nt: TGTGCCAGCAGTCCCGACGGACAGGCTCTCTCCTACGAGCAGTACTTC
CDR3aa: CASSPDGQALSYEQYF

v_gene: TRBV10-3
abundance: NA
len: 13
d_gene: NA
j_gene: TRBJ2-7
CDR3nt: TGTGCCATCAGTGAGGGAACAACTTACGAGCAGTACTTC
CDR3aa: CAISEGTTYEQYF

v_gene: TRBV27
abundance: once
len: 14
d_gene: NA
j_gene: TRBJ1-1
CDR3nt: TGTGCCAGCAGTTTGTTGGGGGCGCCCACTGAAGCTTTCTTT
CDR3aa: CASSLLGAPTEAFF

v_gene: TRBV14
abundance: NA
len: 16
d_gene: TRBD1
j_gene: TRBJ2-6
CDR3nt: TGTGCCAGCAGCGAGACAGGGGGCACTGGGGCCAACGTCCTGACTTTC
CDR3aa: CASSETGGTGANVLTF

v_gene: TRBV28
abundance: NA
len: 14
d_gene: TRBD1
j_gene: TRBJ2-7
CDR3nt: TGTGCCAGCAGTTCCCGGCGTACAGGGGACGAGCAGTACTTC
CDR3aa: CASSSRRTGDEQYF

v_gene: TRBV29-1
abundance: NA
len: 13
d_gene: NA
j_gene: TRBJ1-5
CDR3nt: TGCAGCGTTGGGGAGAGGGGCAATCAGCCCCAGCATTTT
CDR3aa: CSVGERGNQPQHF

v_gene: TRBV15
abundance: few
len: 15
d_gene: NA
j_gene: TRBJ2-2
CDR3nt: TGTGCCACCAGCAGAGATCGGGGCGACAGCCCTGAGCTGTTTTTT
CDR3aa: CATSRDRGDSPELFF

v_gene: TRBV7-6
abundance: NA
len: 15
d_gene: TRBD1
j_gene: TRBJ2-7
CDR3nt: TGTGCCAGCAGCACCAAGCGACAGGGGGTCTACGAGCAGCACTTC
CDR3aa: CASSTKRQGVYEQHF

v_gene: TRBV6-1
abundance: once
len: 15
d_gene: NA
j_gene: TRBJ1-5
CDR3nt: TGTGCCAGCAGTGAGAGAGAGGGACCCATCCAGCCCCAGCATTTT
CDR3aa: CASSEREGPIQPQHF

v_gene: TRBV27
abundance: NA
len: 14
d_gene: TRBD2
j_gene: TRBJ2-7
CDR3nt: TGTGCCAGCAGTCCTAGGGAGGGGTTCTACGAGCAGTACTTC
CDR3aa: CASSPREGFYEQYF

v_gene: TRBV2
abundance: NA
len: 15
d_gene: TRBD1
j_gene: TRBJ1-1
CDR3nt: TGTGCCAGCAGTGTGACAGGGGAAGTATACACTGAAGCTTTCTTT
CDR3aa: CASSVTGEVYTEAFF

v_gene: TRBV11-2
abundance: few
len: 13
d_gene: NA
j_gene: TRBJ2-1
CDR3nt: TGTGCCAGCAGCTTAGAAGGGGGGGATGAGCAGTTCTTC
CDR3aa: CASSLEGGDEQFF

v_gene: TRBV3-1
abundance: NA
len: 15
d_gene: NA
j_gene: TRBJ2-5
CDR3nt: TGTGCCAGCAGCCCACGACTTTCAGGCCAAGAGACCCAGTACTTC
CDR3aa: CASSPRLSGQETQYF

v_gene: TRBV19
abundance: NA
len: 15
d_gene: TRBD2
j_gene: TRBJ2-1
CDR3nt: TGTGCCAGTAGAATCTCTAGCGGTAGCTACAATGAGCAGTTCTTC
CDR3aa: CASRISSGSYNEQFF

v_gene: TRBV28
abundance: NA
len: 14
d_gene: NA
j_gene: TRBJ2-7
CDR3nt: TGTGCCAGCAGTTTGGCCCCCAAAACCTACGAGCAGTACTTC
CDR3aa: CASSLAPKTYEQYF

v_gene: TRBV6-1
abundance: few
len: 15
d_gene: NA
j_gene: TRBJ2-7
CDR3nt: TGTGCCAGCGCTAGTTGGACCGGGGGTCGCTACGAGCAGTACTTC
CDR3aa: CASASWTGGRYEQYF

v_gene: TRBV6-1
abundance: NA
len: 12
d_gene: NA
j_gene: TRBJ2-7
CDR3nt: TGTGCCAGCAGTGAACAGGGGACCGAGCAGTACTTC
CDR3aa: CASSEQGTEQYF

v_gene: TRBV7-2
abundance: NA
len: 13
d_gene: NA
j_gene: TRBJ2-1
CDR3nt: TGTGCCAGCAGCTCGAACCTGCTCAATGAGCAGTTCTTC
CDR3aa: CASSSNLLNEQFF

v_gene: TRBV5-1
abundance: NA
len: 15
d_gene: TRBD1
j_gene: TRBJ2-7
CDR3nt: TGCGCCAGCAGCTGGAAACAGGGGACAACCTACGAGCAGTACTTC
CDR3aa: CASSWKQGTTYEQYF

v_gene: TRBV2
abundance: NA
len: 18
d_gene: NA
j_gene: TRBJ2-7
CDR3nt: TGTGCCAGCGAGACTTACAGGGTCGGGGGAATAGATGCCTACGAGCAGTACTTC
CDR3aa: CASETYRVGGIDAYEQYF

v_gene: TRBV3-1
abundance: NA
len: 15
d_gene: TRBD2
j_gene: TRBJ2-1
CDR3nt: TGTGCCAGCAGCCAAGTGGGCGGGGGGGCCCTAGAGCAGTTCTTC
CDR3aa: CASSQVGGGALEQFF

v_gene: TRBV19
abundance: NA
len: 17
d_gene: NA
j_gene: TRBJ1-1
CDR3nt: TGTGCCAGTAGTATGATCCAGGGAGCCGGGGTTCTAGGTGAAGCTTTCTTT
CDR3aa: CASSMIQGAGVLGEAFF

v_gene: TRBV28
abundance: once
len: 13
d_gene: TRBD1
j_gene: TRBJ2-7
CDR3nt: TGTGCCAGCAGTCCATGGACAGGGTACGAGCAGTACTTC
CDR3aa: CASSPWTGYEQYF

v_gene: TRBV21-1
abundance: NA
len: 14
d_gene: NA
j_gene: TRBJ2-7
CDR3nt: TGTGCCAGCAGCATAGGACAGGGGGCCTGCGAGCAGTACTTC
CDR3aa: CASSIGQGACEQYF

v_gene: TRBV6-1
abundance: NA
len: 14
d_gene: NA
j_gene: TRBJ2-2
CDR3nt: TGTGCCAGCAGTGAACGACAGCACACCGGGGAGCTGTTTTTT
CDR3aa: CASSERQHTGELFF

v_gene: TRBV28
abundance: NA
len: 13
d_gene: NA
j_gene: TRBJ2-7
CDR3nt: TGTGCCAGCAGTTACTCCGACTCCTGGGAGCAGTACTTC
CDR3aa: CASSYSDSWEQYF

v_gene: TRBV28
abundance: NA
len: 15
d_gene: TRBD2
j_gene: TRBJ2-5
CDR3nt: TGTGCCAGCAGTTTAACGACGGGAGGGATGGAGACCCAGTACTTC
CDR3aa: CASSLTTGGMETQYF

v_gene: TRBV19
abundance: NA
len: 15
d_gene: TRBD1
j_gene: TRBJ1-5
CDR3nt: TGTGCCAGTCACCCGGACAGGGTAAAGAATCAGCCCCAGCATTTT
CDR3aa: CASHPDRVKNQPQHF

v_gene: TRBV5-4
abundance: NA
len: 17
d_gene: NA
j_gene: TRBJ2-4
CDR3nt: TGTGCCAGCAGCTTTACCACACCTTACCTGGCCAAAAACATTCAGTACTTC
CDR3aa: CASSFTTPYLAKNIQYF